This TCR beta chain emerged from a study of blood T cell repertoires in COVID-19. The cohort comprised adults aged about 18 to 90 years residing in 20 to 30 US areas. The study assigned cohorts using participant-reported clinical history. J lost 4 bases, V lost 4 bases, and 9 bases had no gene match. The V gene's germline CDR1 is SGHRS and CDR2 YFSETQ. This CDR3 spans 15 amino acids. Original processing notes: How many nucleated cells were present was estimated from reference gene primer amplification. The protocol was immunoSEQ multiplex PCR, while the TCRdb copy is restricted to in-frame clones and leaves out a portion. The V and J calls and clone size were taken over from that table, and D and trimming were inferred from the DNA. The sample has hundreds of thousands of clones, 70% to 90% seen once.

Sequenced input: PBMCs or T cells enriched from blood (not recorded which). The receptor comes from a woman younger than 30 with acute COVID-19. J is TRBJ1-2 and V is TRBV5-1, with TRBD1 matching 8 bases. CDR3 in amino acids: CASSTGRGLGYGYTF. The CDR3 DNA follows: TGCGCCAGCAGCACTGGCAGGGGGCTTGGCTATGGCTACACCTTC.